The 14 T cell receptor beta chains presented below share a single source sample, sequenced in a study of shared clonotypes between healthy human individuals. TCRdb's table, derived via immunoSEQ multiplex PCR, lists solely in-frame clones and lacks some. The sample lists 2 million to 2.5 million clones, about 94% seen once, with around 0.13% in the top ten. The sample comprised naive CD4+ T cells sorted from blood. As to subset: CD45RA+ positively selected. Receptors were obtained from a man younger than 30 in good health.

This chain uses TRBV5-4 with TRBJ1-1; 8 bases are a match to TRBD1. J lost 4 bases, V lost 4 bases, and 6 bases had no gene match. The CDR3 covers 14 residues. The germline gives CDR1 SGHNT, CDR2 YYREEE (reference sequence). As DNA, the CDR3 is TGTGCCAGCAGCCGAGGGACAGGAGGCACTGAAGCTTTCTTT. It is translated as CASSRGTGGTEAFF.

V usage is TRBV27 and J usage is TRBJ1-2; 10 bases fit TRBD1. Germline trimming cut 4 bases from V and 7 bases from J; bases unmatched to any gene: 6. Germline V gene sequence: CDR1 MNHEY, CDR2 SMNVEV (reference sequence). The CDR3 is 14 residues long. CDR3: CASSSRQGASGYTF. CDR3 nucleotides: TGTGCCAGCAGTTCTAGACAGGGGGCTAGTGGCTACACCTTC.

The chain has TRBV9 and TRBJ2-3; D possibly corresponds to TRBD1 (6 bases). The V end was cut by 0 bases, the J end by 1 base, with 12 bases between. The CDR3 is 16 amino acids. The germline CDR1 and CDR2 sequences are SGDLS and YYNGEE. CDR3 residues: CASSVAPAGGTDTQYF. CDR3 in DNA: TGTGCCAGCAGCGTAGCTCCCGCAGGGGGCACAGATACGCAGTATTTT.

The genes are TRBV14 and TRBJ2-7; D is uncertain. V was pared by 7 bases and J by 1 base, with 11 bases between. This CDR3 region has 13 residues. Per the germline V gene, CDR1 is SGHDN and CDR2 is FVKESK. Written as DNA, the CDR3 is TGTGCCAGCAAACTCGACGGGTCCTACGAGCAGTACTTC. Its translation is CASKLDGSYEQYF.

The CDR3 DNA is TGTGCCAGTACCAAAAAGGGCCCAGGTCCCAGAGAGACCCAGTACTTC. Translation: CASTKKGPGPRETQYF. This rearrangement joins TRBV19 to TRBJ2-5; D not resolved. This CDR3 has 16 amino acids. Looked up from germline, CDR1 is LNHDA and CDR2 is SQIVND (reference sequence). The V end lost 7 bases, the J end lost 4 bases, and 22 bases lay between the germline ends.

The chain joins TRBV6-5 to TRBJ1-4, with D possibly matching TRBD1 (5 bases). Trimming stripped 10 bases from V and 8 bases from J, with 14 bases between. This CDR3 comprises 12 residues. Germline V lookup: CDR1 MNHEY, CDR2 SVGAGI. This CDR3 is CATRRGVEKLFF. In DNA, the CDR3 is TGTGCCACCCGAAGGGGCGTAGAAAAACTGTTTTTT.

V usage is TRBV7-9 and J usage is TRBJ2-2; D might be TRBD1 (6 bases). This CDR3 is built from 17 residues. Between the trimmed V and J ends, which lost 3 bases and 5 bases, there was a span of 19 bases. Germline V gives CDR1 SEHNR, CDR2 FQNEAQ (reference sequence). DNA for the CDR3: TGTGCCAGCAGCTTCCGGTGGCAGGGGTCTTTGACCGGGGAGCTGTTTTTT. Its translation is CASSFRWQGSLTGELFF.

V and J are TRBV6-1 and TRBJ2-7, with TRBD2 identical over 8 bases. This CDR3 contains 16 residues. V dropped 4 bases and J dropped 0; count of bases not matched to a gene: 8. Germline V gene lookup returns CDR1 MNHNS and CDR2 SASEGT. CDR3 loop: CASSVLSGASSYEQYF. The CDR3 coding sequence is TGTGCCAGCAGTGTCCTTAGCGGGGCCAGCTCCTACGAGCAGTACTTC.

The chain has TRBV10-3 and TRBJ1-6; D is possibly TRBD1 (6 bases). V dropped 6 bases and J dropped 7 bases, with 7 bases sitting between them. From germline, CDR1 is ENHRY and CDR2 SYGVKD. The CDR3 totals 12 residues. The CDR3 nucleotides are TGTGCCATCAGCGACAGGAATTCACCCCTCCACTTT. Translation: CAISDRNSPLHF.

The V and J genes are TRBV5-4 and TRBJ1-1; D uncertain. Germline lookup yields CDR1 SGHNT and CDR2 YYREEE (reference sequence). The CDR3 runs to 14 residues. V lost 4 bases to trimming and J lost 1 base, with 11 bases between them. CDR3 DNA sequence: TGTGCCAGCAGCCAGGACGGCCCGAACACTGAAGCTTTCTTT. It encodes CASSQDGPNTEAFF.

The CDR3 DNA sequence: TGTGCCACCAGCAGAGAGCGACAGTCCTCTCTCCAAGAGACCCAGTACTTC. This codes for CATSRERQSSLQETQYF. This chain joins TRBV15 and TRBJ2-5; a possible D gene is TRBD1 (5 bases). V shed 0 bases and J shed 1 base, with 15 bases lying between them. Germline-derived CDR1 and CDR2 are LNHNV and YYDKDF (reference sequence). The CDR3 contains 17 residues.

This clone was seen only a few times. The rearrangement uses TRBV11-2 and TRBJ2-2; D remains unclear. The CDR3 sequence is 15 residues long. Germline loops: CDR1 SGHAT, CDR2 FQNNGV. Trimming pared 1 base from V and 5 bases from J, leaving 11 bases between. This CDR3 is CASSLARTATGELFF. In DNA form, the CDR3 reads TGTGCCAGCAGCTTAGCCCGGACCGCGACCGGGGAGCTGTTTTTT.

The chain carries TRBV7-2 and TRBJ1-6; D gene ambiguous. V was shortened by 6 bases and J by 0 bases, with 6 bases between the two germline ends. Germline CDR1 reads SGHTA; CDR2 reads FQGNSA. This CDR3 spans 14 amino acids. CDR3 DNA: TGTGCCAGCAGTTGGGGCTCCTATAATTCACCCCTCCACTTT. Translated, it gives CASSWGSYNSPLHF.

The V gene is TRBV11-2, the J gene TRBJ2-7; weak D call: TRBD2 (6 bases). CDR1 is SGHAT and CDR2 is FQNNGV in the germline V gene. V dropped 1 base and J dropped 5 bases, with 15 bases sitting between them. This CDR3 has 15 amino acids. CDR3 region: CASSLGFGSLNEQYF. As DNA, the CDR3 is TGTGCCAGCAGCTTAGGGTTCGGGAGTTTGAACGAGCAGTACTTC. Supplemented by reference TRBV11-2 and TRBJ2-7, the full variable domain reads EAGVAQSPRYKIIEKRQSVAFWCNPISGHATLYWYQQILGQGPKLLIQFQNNGVVDDSQLPKDRFSAERLKGVDSTLKIQPAKLEDSAVYLCASSLGFGSLNEQYFGPGTRLTVT.